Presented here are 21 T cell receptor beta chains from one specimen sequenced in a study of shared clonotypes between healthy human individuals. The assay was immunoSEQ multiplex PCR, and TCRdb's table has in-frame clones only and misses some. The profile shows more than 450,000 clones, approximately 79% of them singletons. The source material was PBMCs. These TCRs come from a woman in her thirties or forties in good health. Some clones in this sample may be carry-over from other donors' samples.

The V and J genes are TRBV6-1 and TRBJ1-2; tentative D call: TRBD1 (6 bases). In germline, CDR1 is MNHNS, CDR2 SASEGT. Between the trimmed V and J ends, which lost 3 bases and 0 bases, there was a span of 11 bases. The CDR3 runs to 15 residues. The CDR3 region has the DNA TGTGCCAGCAGTGACCCCGGGACAACTAACTATGGCTACACCTTC. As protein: CASSDPGTTNYGYTF.

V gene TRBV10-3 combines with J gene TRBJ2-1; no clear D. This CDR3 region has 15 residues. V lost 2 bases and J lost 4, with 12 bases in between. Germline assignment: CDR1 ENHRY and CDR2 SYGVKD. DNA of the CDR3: TGTGCCATCAGTGAGCGCTCGACACGGTACAATGAGCAGTTCTTC. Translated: CAISERSTRYNEQFF.

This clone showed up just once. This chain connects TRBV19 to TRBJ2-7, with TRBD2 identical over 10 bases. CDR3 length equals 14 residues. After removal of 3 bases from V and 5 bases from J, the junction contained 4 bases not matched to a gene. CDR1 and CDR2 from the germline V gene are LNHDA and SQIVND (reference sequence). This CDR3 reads CASSILAGAHEQYF. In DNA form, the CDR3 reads TGTGCCAGTAGTATCCTAGCGGGAGCCCACGAGCAGTACTTC.

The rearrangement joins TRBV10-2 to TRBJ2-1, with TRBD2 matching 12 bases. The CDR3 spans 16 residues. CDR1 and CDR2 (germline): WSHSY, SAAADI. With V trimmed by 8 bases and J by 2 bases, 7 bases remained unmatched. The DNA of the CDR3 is TGCGCCAGCGCTCGACTAGCGGGAGCCCCCTACAATGAGCAGTTCTTC. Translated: CASARLAGAPYNEQFF.

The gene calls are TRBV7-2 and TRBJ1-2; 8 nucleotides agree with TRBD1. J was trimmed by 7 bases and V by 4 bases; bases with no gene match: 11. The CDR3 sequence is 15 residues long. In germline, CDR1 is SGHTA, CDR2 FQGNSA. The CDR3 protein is CASSSYRQGMVGYTF. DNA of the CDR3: TGTGCCAGCAGCTCATATCGACAGGGGATGGTTGGCTACACCTTC.

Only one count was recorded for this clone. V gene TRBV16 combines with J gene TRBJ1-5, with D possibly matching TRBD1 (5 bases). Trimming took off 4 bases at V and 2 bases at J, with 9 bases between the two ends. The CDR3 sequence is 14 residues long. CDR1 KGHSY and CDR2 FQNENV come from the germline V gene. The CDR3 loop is CASSPRRGNQPQHF. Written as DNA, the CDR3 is TGTGCCAGCAGCCCCCGCAGGGGCAATCAGCCCCAGCATTTT.

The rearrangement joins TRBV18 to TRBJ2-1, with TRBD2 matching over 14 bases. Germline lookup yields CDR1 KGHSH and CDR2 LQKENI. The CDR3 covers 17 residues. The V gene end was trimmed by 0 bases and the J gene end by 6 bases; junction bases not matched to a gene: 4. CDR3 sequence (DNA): TGTGCCAGCTCACCACCGGGACTAGCGGGAGAGGTCAATGAGCAGTTCTTC. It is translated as CASSPPGLAGEVNEQFF.

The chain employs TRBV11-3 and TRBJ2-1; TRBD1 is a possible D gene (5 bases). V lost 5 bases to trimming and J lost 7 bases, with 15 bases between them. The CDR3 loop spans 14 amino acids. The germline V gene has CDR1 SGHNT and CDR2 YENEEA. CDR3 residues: CASSPARGANEQFF. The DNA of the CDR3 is TGTGCCAGCAGCCCCGCGCGTGGGGCTAATGAGCAGTTCTTC.

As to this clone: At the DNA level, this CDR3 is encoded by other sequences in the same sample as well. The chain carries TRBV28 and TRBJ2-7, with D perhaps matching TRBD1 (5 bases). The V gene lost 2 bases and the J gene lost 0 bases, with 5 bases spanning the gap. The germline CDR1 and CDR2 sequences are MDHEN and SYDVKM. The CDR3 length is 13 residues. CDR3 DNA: TGTGCCAGCAGTTTAGACAGCTCCTACGAGCAGTACTTC. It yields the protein CASSLDSSYEQYF.

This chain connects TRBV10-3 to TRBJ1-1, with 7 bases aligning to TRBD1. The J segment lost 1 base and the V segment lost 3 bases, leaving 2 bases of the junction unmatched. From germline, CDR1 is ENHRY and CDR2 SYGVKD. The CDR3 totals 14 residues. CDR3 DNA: TGTGCCATCAGTGATCGGACAGGGAACACTGAAGCTTTCTTT. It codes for CAISDRTGNTEAFF.

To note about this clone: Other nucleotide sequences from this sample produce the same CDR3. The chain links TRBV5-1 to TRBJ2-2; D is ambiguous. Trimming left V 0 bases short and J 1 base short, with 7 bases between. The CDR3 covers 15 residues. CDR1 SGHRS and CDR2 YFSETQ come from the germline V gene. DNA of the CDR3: TGCGCCAGCAGCTTGGGAGGCCAGAACACCGGGGAGCTGTTTTTT. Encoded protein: CASSLGGQNTGELFF.

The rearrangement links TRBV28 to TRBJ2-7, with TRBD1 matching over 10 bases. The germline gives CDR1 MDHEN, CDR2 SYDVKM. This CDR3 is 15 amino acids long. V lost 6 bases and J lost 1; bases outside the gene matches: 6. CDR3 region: CASRSRDRGSYEQYF. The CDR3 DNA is TGTGCCAGCAGATCCCGGGACAGGGGATCCTACGAGCAGTACTTC.

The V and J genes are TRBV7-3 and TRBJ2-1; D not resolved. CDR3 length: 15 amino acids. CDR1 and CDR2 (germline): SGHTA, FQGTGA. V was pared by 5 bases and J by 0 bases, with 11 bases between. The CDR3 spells CASSLVRSSYNEQFF. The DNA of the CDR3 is TGTGCCAGCAGCCTCGTCCGGAGCTCCTACAATGAGCAGTTCTTC.

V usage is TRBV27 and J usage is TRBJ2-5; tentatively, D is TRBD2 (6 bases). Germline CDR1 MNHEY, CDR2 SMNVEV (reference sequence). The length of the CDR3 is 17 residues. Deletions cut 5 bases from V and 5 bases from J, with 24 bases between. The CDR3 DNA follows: TGTGCCAGCAGTCCCACTCACGGGGGAGGTGTAGGGGAGACCCAGTACTTC. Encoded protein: CASSPTHGGGVGETQYF.

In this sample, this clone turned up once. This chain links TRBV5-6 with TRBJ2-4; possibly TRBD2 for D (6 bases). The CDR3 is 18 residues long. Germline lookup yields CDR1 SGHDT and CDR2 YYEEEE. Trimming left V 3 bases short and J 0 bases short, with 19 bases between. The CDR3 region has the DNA TGTGCCAGCAGCTCTTTCTCGGGAGCAATACTAGCCAAAAACATTCAGTACTTC. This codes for CASSSFSGAILAKNIQYF. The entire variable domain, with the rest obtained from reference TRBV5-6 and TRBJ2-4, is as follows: DAGVTQSPTHLIKTRGQQVTLRCSPKSGHDTVSWYQQALGQGPQFIFQYYEEEERQRGNFPDRFSGHQFPNYSSELNVNALLLGDSALYLCASSSFSGAILAKNIQYFGAGTRLSVL.

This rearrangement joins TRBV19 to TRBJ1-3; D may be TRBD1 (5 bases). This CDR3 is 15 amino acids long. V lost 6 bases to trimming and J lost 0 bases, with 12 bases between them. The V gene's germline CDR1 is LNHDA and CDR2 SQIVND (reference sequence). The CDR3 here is CASRAAGNSGNTIYF. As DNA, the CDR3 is TGTGCCAGTAGGGCAGCAGGGAACTCTGGAAACACCATATATTTT.

The CDR3 region is CASSRGRTSGTYNEQFF. CDR3 nucleotides: TGTGCCAGCAGTCGGGGACGGACTAGCGGAACCTACAATGAGCAGTTCTTC. The gene calls are TRBV28 and TRBJ2-1; 10 nucleotides line up with TRBD2. J gave up 2 bases and V 5 bases, and 9 bases lay outside the gene matches. Germline assignment: CDR1 MDHEN and CDR2 SYDVKM. The CDR3 totals 17 residues.

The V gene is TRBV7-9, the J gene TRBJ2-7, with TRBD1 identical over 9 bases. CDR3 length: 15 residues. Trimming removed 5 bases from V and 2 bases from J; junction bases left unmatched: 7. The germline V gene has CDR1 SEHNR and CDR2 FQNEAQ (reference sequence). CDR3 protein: CASSRGTGFPYEQYF. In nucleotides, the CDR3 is TGTGCCAGCAGCCGAGGGACAGGGTTTCCCTACGAGCAGTACTTC.

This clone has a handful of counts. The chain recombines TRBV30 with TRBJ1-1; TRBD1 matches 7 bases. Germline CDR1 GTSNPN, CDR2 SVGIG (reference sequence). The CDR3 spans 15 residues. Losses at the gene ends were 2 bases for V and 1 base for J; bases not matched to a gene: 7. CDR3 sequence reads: CAWSTQGGKNTEAFF. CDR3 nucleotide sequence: TGTGCCTGGAGTACTCAGGGGGGAAAGAACACTGAAGCTTTCTTT. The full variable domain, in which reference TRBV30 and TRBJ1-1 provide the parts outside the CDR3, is SQTIHQWPATLVQPVGSPLSLECTVEGTSNPNLYWYRQAAGRGLQLLFYSVGIGQISSEVPQNLSASRPQDRQFILSSKKLLLSDSGFYLCAWSTQGGKNTEAFFGQGTRLTVV.

CDR3 amino acids: CASSKGGIAGVIETQYF. The CDR3 region has the DNA TGTGCCAGCAGCAAAGGGGGAATTGCGGGAGTCATCGAGACCCAGTACTTC. J is TRBJ2-5 and V is TRBV4-2; possible D gene TRBD2, 7 bases. The CDR3 extends over 17 amino acids. Germline CDR1 reads LGHNA; CDR2 reads YNFKEQ. Trimming removed 5 bases at V and 5 bases at J, with 24 bases between.

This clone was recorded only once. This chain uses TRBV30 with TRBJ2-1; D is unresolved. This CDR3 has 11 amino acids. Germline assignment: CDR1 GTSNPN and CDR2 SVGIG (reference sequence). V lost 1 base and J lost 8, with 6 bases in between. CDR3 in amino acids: CAWSELDEQFF. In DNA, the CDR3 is TGTGCCTGGAGTGAACTGGATGAGCAGTTCTTC. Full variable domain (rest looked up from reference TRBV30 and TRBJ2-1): SQTIHQWPATLVQPVGSPLSLECTVEGTSNPNLYWYRQAAGRGLQLLFYSVGIGQISSEVPQNLSASRPQDRQFILSSKKLLLSDSGFYLCAWSELDEQFFGPGTRLTVL.